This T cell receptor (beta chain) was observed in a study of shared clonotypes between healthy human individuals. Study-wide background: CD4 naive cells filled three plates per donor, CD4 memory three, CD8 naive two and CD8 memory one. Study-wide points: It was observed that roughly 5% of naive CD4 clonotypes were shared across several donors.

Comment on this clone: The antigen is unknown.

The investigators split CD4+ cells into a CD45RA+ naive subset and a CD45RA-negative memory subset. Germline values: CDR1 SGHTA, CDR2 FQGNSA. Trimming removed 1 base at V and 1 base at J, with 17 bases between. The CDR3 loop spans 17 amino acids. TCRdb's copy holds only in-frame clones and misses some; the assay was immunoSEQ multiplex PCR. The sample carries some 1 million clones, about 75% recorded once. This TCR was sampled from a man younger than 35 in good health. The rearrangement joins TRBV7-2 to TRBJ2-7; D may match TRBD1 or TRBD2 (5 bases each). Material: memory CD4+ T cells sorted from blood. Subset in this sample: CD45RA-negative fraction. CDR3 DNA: TGTGCCAGCAGCTTAGTAAGGGACCCCGCCACATCCTACGAGCAGTACTTC. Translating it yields CASSLVRDPATSYEQYF.